This is a list of T cell receptor beta chains from one sample in a study of CD8+ T cells in alopecia areata. Measured with immunoSEQ multiplex PCR; TCRdb has only the in-frame clones, and not every one. Seen here are 150,000 or so clones, approximately 50% observed once, and the top ten hold more than 6.5%. The sample taken for sequencing was CD4+ T cells sorted from blood. The receptors stem from a human donor with alopecia areata. Both conserved end residues are part of each CDR3. A D gene is named only where the DNA matches it firmly. A row's size may be missing; if present it is once, few, many or a size class.

>TRBJ2-3|TRBV7-2|.|14|TRBD2
TGTGCCAGCAGGAAACTAGCGAGCACAGATACGCAGTATTTT
CASRKLASTDTQYF
>TRBJ1-5|TRBV28|few|15|TRBD1
TGTGCCAGCACTATGACAGGGGGGCTAAATCAGCCCCAGCATTTT
CASTMTGGLNQPQHF
>TRBJ2-7|TRBV15|.|15|.
TGTGCCACCAGCAGAGATCCTTCAGGGATCTACGAGCAGTACTTC
CATSRDPSGIYEQYF
>TRBJ2-3|TRBV29-1|few|10|.
TGCAGCGGGTCCACAGATACGCAGTATTTT
CSGSTDTQYF
>TRBJ2-4|TRBV28|few|14|.
TGTGCCAGCAGCTGGACTGGATTCAGCGACATTCAGTACTTC
CASSWTGFSDIQYF
>TRBJ2-3|TRBV29-1|few|13|TRBD1
TGCAGCGTTGCGGACAGGGGGCCCGATACGCAGTATTTT
CSVADRGPDTQYF
>TRBJ1-2|TRBV7-2|.|14|.
TGTGCCAGCAGCTTAGGACGGCAGAACTATGGCTACACCTTC
CASSLGRQNYGYTF
>TRBJ2-1|TRBV2|few|15|TRBD2
TGTGCCAGCATAAAGTTATCGGGAGGGCCGGGTGAGCAGTTCTTC
CASIKLSGGPGEQFF
>TRBJ2-5|TRBV9|.|13|.
TGTGCCAGCAGCGTAGATCTCGGAGAGACCCAGTACTTC
CASSVDLGETQYF
>TRBJ2-1|TRBV6-5|.|11|.
TGTGCCAGCAGCCGGAACAATGAGCAGTTCTTC
CASSRNNEQFF
>TRBJ2-3|TRBV28|.|15|TRBD1
TGTGCCAGCAGCCCGACAGGGGAAGGCACAGATACGCAGTATTTT
CASSPTGEGTDTQYF
>TRBJ2-7|TRBV5-1|.|16|TRBD1
TGCGCCAGCAGCGAGATAGGACAGGGGCAATATTCCGAGCAGTACTTC
CASSEIGQGQYSEQYF
>TRBJ2-1|TRBV5-1|.|14|TRBD2
TGCGCCAGCAGCTTGGGACTAGCGAACAATGAGCAGTTCTTC
CASSLGLANNEQFF
>TRBJ2-5|TRBV19|.|13|.
TGTGCCAGTAGTACCCGTTTCCAAGAGACCCAGTACTTC
CASSTRFQETQYF
>TRBJ1-2|TRBV11-1|few|13|.
TGTGCCAGCAGCCCCGACAGTAACTATGGCTACACCTTC
CASSPDSNYGYTF
>TRBJ2-7|TRBV5-4|few|13|.
TGTGCCAGCAGCAAAGACTGGTCCTACGAGCAGTACTTC
CASSKDWSYEQYF
>TRBJ2-2|TRBV25-1|.|13|.
TGTGCCAGCATGTCACCGAACACCGGGGAGCTGTTTTTT
CASMSPNTGELFF
>TRBJ2-7|TRBV5-1|few|14|TRBD2
TGCGCCAGCAGCTCGGGGGGGTCCTACTACGAGCAGTACTTC
CASSSGGSYYEQYF
>TRBJ1-2|TRBV27|.|14|.
TGTGCCAGCAGCCCACAGAGTCTTTTCTATGGCTACACCTTC
CASSPQSLFYGYTF
>TRBJ2-7|TRBV30|.|12|TRBD1
TGTGCTTGCGACAGGGGAGTCTACGAGCAGTACTTC
CACDRGVYEQYF
>TRBJ2-3|TRBV5-6|few|16|.
TGTGCCAGCAGCTTGTGGTGGACAGGACGGGGGGATACGCAGTATTTT
CASSLWWTGRGDTQYF
>TRBJ1-5|TRBV28|.|15|.
TGTGCCAGCAGGGGAGCGGGGGCCCTCAATCAGCCCCAGCATTTT
CASRGAGALNQPQHF
>TRBJ2-1|TRBV2|.|14|TRBD1
TGTGCCAGCAGAGTGGACAGGGGCGCGGGAGAGCAGTTCTTC
CASRVDRGAGEQFF
>TRBJ2-5|TRBV5-1|few|12|.
TGCGCCAGCAGCGGGGACCAAGAGACCCAGTACTTC
CASSGDQETQYF
>TRBJ2-3|TRBV6-4|few|17|TRBD2
TGTGCCAGCAGCCCCAAGGGACTAGCGGGGACGGAAGATACGCAGTATTTT
CASSPKGLAGTEDTQYF
>TRBJ2-4|TRBV6-5|.|13|.
TGTGCCAGCACCCACGGGCAGAAAAACATTCAGTACTTC
CASTHGQKNIQYF
>TRBJ2-7|TRBV7-9|few|15|.
TGTGCCAGCAGCCTGAAACGGACCATAACCCACGAGCAGTACTTC
CASSLKRTITHEQYF